This T cell receptor (beta chain) came from a study of T cells after yellow fever vaccination. Germline-derived CDR1 and CDR2 are MNHNY and SVGAGI (reference sequence). V shed 2 bases and J 5 bases; nucleotides not matched to a gene: 11. This CDR3 is built from 18 residues. Template switching with 5'RACE generated the TCR cDNA and added a universal primer site and UMIs. MiXCR, applied by TCRdb to the 5' RACE reads, yields one record per CDR3 protein. In the table there are a few hundred thousand distinct CDR3 sequences, under 20% of which are singletons. The sample here was PBMCs, taken before the yellow fever booster vaccination. This receptor was identified in a man aged 18 to 30 who received the YFV17D yellow fever vaccine. The genes are TRBV6-6 and TRBJ2-3; 12 bases line up with TRBD2. The CDR3 region has the DNA TGTGCCAGCAGTTACACCGCGACTAGCGGGGGCCGCCGAGATACGCAGTATTTT. Translated: CASSYTATSGGRRDTQYF.